The present T cell receptor beta chain was sequenced within a study of T-cell reconstitution after alpha-beta-depleted transplantation in children. Trimming removed 6 bases at V and 14 bases at J, with 10 bases between. This CDR3 spans 10 amino acids. Construction of the TCRbeta library involved unique molecular identifiers. TCRdb itself ran the PCR reads through MiXCR, one entry per CDR3 protein. This repertoire shows some 260,000 distinct CDR3 sequences, under 30% found once; its top ten account for more than 4.5%. Findings and limits, study-wide: Several hundred graft clones that had expanded were reportedly the source of alpha-beta T cells about two months after transplant. T-cell counts and diversity were attributed mostly to newly produced T cells one year after transplant.

This clonotype was seen at least ten times. Antigen unknown. This chain links TRBV12-3 or TRBV12-4 with TRBJ2-2; D possibly matches TRBD1 or TRBD2 (5 bases each). Source: PBMCs, mostly from graft donor cells, taken 360 days after TCRalphabeta/CD19-depleted stem cell transplant. The TCR originated in a female patient aged 2-15 years who had a stem cell transplant for congenital amegakaryocytic thrombocytopenia, so the T cells may come from the graft donor. The DNA of the CDR3 is TGTGCCAGCAGGCAGAGGGGCCTGTTTTTT. Translating gives CASRQRGLFF.